The 15 T cell receptor beta chains given below trace back to one sample, sequenced in a study of early T cells in non-severe SARS-CoV-2 infection. TCRdb redid the calling of the 5' RACE reads with MiXCR, one entry per CDR3 protein. The profile shows roughly 68,000 distinct CDR3 sequences, around 4.9% of them singletons. Sequencing was done on a sample of whole blood. The receptors come from an adult who was a healthcare worker with PCR-confirmed SARS-CoV-2 infection or an uninfected control (not recorded which).

Ten or more counts support this clonotype. J is TRBJ2-7 and V is TRBV5-6, with D possibly TRBD1 on 6 matching bases. The CDR3 loop spans 14 amino acids. CDR1 and CDR2 from the germline V gene are SGHDT and YYEEEE. V gave up 1 base and J gave up 3 bases, with 11 bases separating them. The CDR3 sequence: CASSLMAGDYEQYF. The CDR3 region has the DNA TGTGCCAGCAGCTTGATGGCAGGGGACTACGAGCAGTACTTC.

This rearrangement joins TRBV5-1 to TRBJ2-7, with D perhaps matching TRBD1 or TRBD2 (5 bases each). The CDR3 loop spans 15 amino acids. Germline CDR1 reads SGHRS; CDR2 reads YFSETQ. V was trimmed by 0 bases and J by 2 bases, leaving 12 bases between them. The CDR3 DNA reads as TGCGCCAGCAGCTTGGGGGGGAGTTACCCCTACGAGCAGTACTTC. Its translation is CASSLGGSYPYEQYF.

This clonotype was observed at least ten times. The chain joins TRBV7-2 to TRBJ2-7; 10 bases align to TRBD2. Germline trimming cut 5 bases from V and 6 bases from J; bases unmatched to any gene: 7. This CDR3 contains 14 residues. Germline CDR1 is SGHTA and CDR2 is FQGNSA. The CDR3: CASSPSGRAGEQYF. CDR3 in DNA: TGTGCCAGCAGCCCCAGCGGGAGGGCCGGCGAGCAGTACTTC.

The rearrangement links TRBV29-1 to TRBJ2-5; the D gene is possibly TRBD1 (7 bases). V lost 4 bases to trimming and J lost 3 bases, with 15 bases between them. CDR3 size: 14 residues. Germline V lookup: CDR1 SQVTM, CDR2 ANQGSEA. CDR3 residues: CSVARGAREETQYF. CDR3 coding DNA: TGCAGCGTTGCCAGGGGGGCTCGGGAAGAGACCCAGTACTTC.

This clonotype was seen ten or more times. The chain links TRBV6-5 to TRBJ2-2; D gene unclear. The germline V gene has CDR1 MNHEY and CDR2 SVGAGI. There are 15 residues in the CDR3. Trimming left V 4 bases short and J 6 bases short, with 15 bases between. The CDR3 DNA reads as TGTGCCAGCAGTTCCGATCCAGGTCGGGCCGGGGAGCTGTTTTTT. It is translated as CASSSDPGRAGELFF.

This clonotype was seen many times. The chain carries TRBV7-4 and TRBJ2-7; tentative D call: TRBD1 (6 bases). Germline assignment: CDR1 SGHVT and CDR2 SQSDAQ. V gave up 5 bases and J gave up 0 bases, with 11 bases separating them. This CDR3 contains 14 residues. The chain's CDR3 is CASSITGSSYEQYF. Here the CDR3 DNA reads TGTGCCAGCAGCATAACAGGGAGCTCCTACGAGCAGTACTTC.

The chain combines TRBV24-1 with TRBJ2-3, with no clear D. The CDR3 runs to 15 residues. Germline V gene lookup returns CDR1 KGHDR and CDR2 SFDVKD. The V end lost 1 base, the J end lost 1 base, and 8 bases lay between the germline ends. The CDR3 DNA follows: TGTGCCACCAGTGATTTAGCGAGACGCACAGATACGCAGTATTTT. This encodes CATSDLARRTDTQYF.

This clonotype was counted at least ten times. The chain uses TRBV7-2 and TRBJ1-1; D not certain. This CDR3 is 15 amino acids long. Germline V gene data show CDR1 as SGHTA and CDR2 as FQGNSA. V gave up 1 base and J gave up 4 bases, with 13 bases separating them. As DNA, the CDR3 is TGTGCCAGCAGCTTAGGCGGCCCCGGTAGCACTGAAGCTTTCTTT. Translating gives CASSLGGPGSTEAFF.

Many counts were recorded for this clonotype. The chain is built from TRBV4-3 and TRBJ2-1, with D unclear. The CDR3 covers 13 residues. Germline V gene lookup returns CDR1 LGHNA and CDR2 YSLEER. Trimming took 3 bases from V and 9 from J, leaving 12 bases between them. CDR3 region: CASSHLSSAEQFF. In DNA form, the CDR3 reads TGCGCCAGCAGCCACCTCTCTAGTGCTGAGCAGTTCTTC.

The chain recombines TRBV20-1 with TRBJ2-7; possible D gene TRBD1, 5 bases. Germline CDR1 reads DFQATT; CDR2 reads SNEGSKA (reference sequence). Trimming cost V 3 bases and J 4 bases, with 16 bases left between them. The CDR3 is made up of 14 amino acids. The CDR3 DNA follows: TGCAGTGCTAGTCTCTTCGCGGCAGGGTACGAGCAGTACTTC. Residues: CSASLFAAGYEQYF.

This clonotype was detected ten times or more. This chain uses TRBV10-3 with TRBJ2-7; D is unresolved. Trimming took off 4 bases at V and 3 bases at J, with 7 bases between the two ends. This CDR3 spans 12 amino acids. Germline V gene data show CDR1 as ENHRY and CDR2 as SYGVKD. CDR3 loop: CAISADGYEQYF. CDR3 bases: TGTGCCATCAGTGCAGATGGCTACGAGCAGTACTTC.

In this sample, this clonotype turned up a few times. This chain connects TRBV7-2 to TRBJ2-7; 11 bases fit TRBD1. The V gene's germline CDR1 is SGHTA and CDR2 FQGNSA. The trim removed 1 base at V and 9 bases at J, leaving 8 bases unmatched. This CDR3 comprises 15 residues. CDR3 coding DNA: TGTGCCAGCAGCTTAGGGGGACAGGGGGGCCTCCGGCAGTACTTC. It translates to CASSLGGQGGLRQYF.

Many counts were recorded for this clonotype. This chain connects TRBV3-1 to TRBJ2-2, with TRBD1 identical over 8 bases. The ends lost 4 bases at V and 6 bases at J; junction bases unmatched: 10. Per germline, CDR1 LGHDT and CDR2 YNNKEL (reference sequence). This CDR3 has 16 residues. CDR3 amino acids: CASSLTPDRGSGELFF. The CDR3 nucleotides read TGTGCCAGCAGCCTCACCCCCGACAGGGGATCCGGGGAGCTGTTTTTT.

This clonotype came up a few times. This chain's CDR3 is CSVERREFPETQYF. The DNA of the CDR3 is TGCAGCGTTGAAAGGCGGGAGTTCCCAGAGACCCAGTACTTC. The chain couples TRBV29-1 to TRBJ2-5; TRBD2 agrees at 7 bases. The J segment lost 4 bases and the V segment lost 2 bases, leaving 7 bases of the junction unmatched. Germline-derived CDR1 and CDR2 are SQVTM and ANQGSEA. CDR3 size: 14 residues.

Only a few counts were recorded for this clonotype. The chain is built from TRBV3-1 and TRBJ2-3; D possibly corresponds to TRBD2 (5 bases). The CDR3 is 12 residues long. V was cut by 3 bases and J by 14 bases, with 15 bases left in between. The germline CDR1 and CDR2 sequences are LGHDT and YNNKEL (reference sequence). The CDR3 loop reads CASSQGGERTYF. DNA for the CDR3: TGTGCCAGCAGCCAGGGTGGGGAGAGGACGTATTTT.